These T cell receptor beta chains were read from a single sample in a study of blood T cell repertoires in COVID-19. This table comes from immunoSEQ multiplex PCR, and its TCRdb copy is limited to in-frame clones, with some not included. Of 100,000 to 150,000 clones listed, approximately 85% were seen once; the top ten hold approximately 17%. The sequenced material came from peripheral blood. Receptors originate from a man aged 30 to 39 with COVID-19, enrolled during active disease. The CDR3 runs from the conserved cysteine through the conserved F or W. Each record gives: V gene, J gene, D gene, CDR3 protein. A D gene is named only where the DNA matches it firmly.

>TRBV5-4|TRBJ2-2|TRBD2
CASSSGLAAAANTGELFF
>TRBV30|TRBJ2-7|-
CAWSEQGYEQYF
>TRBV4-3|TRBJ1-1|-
CASSQERGGMNTEAFF
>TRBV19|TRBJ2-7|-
CASSIGQNHEQYF
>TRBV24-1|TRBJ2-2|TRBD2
CATSDTGTSRGELFF
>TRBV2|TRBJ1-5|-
CASSVKQALNQPQHF
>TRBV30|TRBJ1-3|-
CAWSVRRGASGNTIYF
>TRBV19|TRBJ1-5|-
CASSGSSTGNQPQHF
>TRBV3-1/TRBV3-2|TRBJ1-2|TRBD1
CASSAGQGNYGYTF
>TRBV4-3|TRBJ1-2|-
CASSQDQDSVYGYTF
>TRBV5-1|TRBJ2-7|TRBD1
CASSSSGTGSSYEQYF
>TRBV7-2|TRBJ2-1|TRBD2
CASSYLAAGRSYNEQFF
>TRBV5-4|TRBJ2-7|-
CASSGGAEQYF
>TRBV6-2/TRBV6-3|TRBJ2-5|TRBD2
CASSGTSGVYGTQYF
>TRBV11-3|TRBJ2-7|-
CASSVFRGPGGEQYF
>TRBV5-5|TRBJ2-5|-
CASSLNSGTYQETQYF
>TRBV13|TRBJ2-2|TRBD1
CASSHTTGGDTGELFF
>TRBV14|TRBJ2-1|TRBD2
CASSPGLAGESRILYNEQFF
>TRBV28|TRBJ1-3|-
CASSLDRPGLSGNTIYF
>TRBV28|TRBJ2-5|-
CASSPRGGYQETQYF
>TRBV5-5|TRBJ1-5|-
CASSLSGNQPQHF
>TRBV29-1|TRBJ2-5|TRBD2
CSVGTLAGPQETQYF
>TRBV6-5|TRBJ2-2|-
CACQPQRHTGELFF
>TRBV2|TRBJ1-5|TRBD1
CASTPGQSRQPQHF
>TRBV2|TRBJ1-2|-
CASSRRSGGKDYGYTF
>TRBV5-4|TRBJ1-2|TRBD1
CATNLGGSYGYTF
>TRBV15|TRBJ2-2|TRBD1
CATSRDLDRGTGELFF